This passage covers 28 T cell receptor beta chains from one sample sequenced in a study of blood T cell repertoires in COVID-19. The table came from immunoSEQ multiplex PCR; TCRdb's copy has only in-frame clones and leaves some out. This table has some 43,000 clones, around 79% appearing once. Specimen: peripheral blood. The receptor source for this set is a woman aged 60-75 years with acute or convalescent COVID-19.

The chain has TRBV6-5 and TRBJ2-1; TRBD1 aligns across 10 bases. The CDR3 has 15 residues. CDR1 and CDR2 from the germline V gene are MNHEY and SVGAGI. Trimming cost V 4 bases and J 6 bases; bases outside gene matches: 6. CDR3 protein: CASSLPGTGANEQFF. The CDR3 nucleotides read TGTGCCAGCAGTTTACCCGGGACAGGGGCCAATGAGCAGTTCTTC.

This chain connects TRBV11-2 to TRBJ2-7; the D is unclear. The CDR3 has 15 amino acids. Germline lookup yields CDR1 SGHAT and CDR2 FQNNGV. The V and J ends lost 2 bases and 2 bases respectively, with 13 bases between them. The CDR3 region has the DNA TGTGCCAGCAGCTTATCTTATTCTCGGGCCTACGAGCAGTACTTC. The encoded protein is CASSLSYSRAYEQYF.

V and J are TRBV11-2 and TRBJ1-2; 11 positions match TRBD1. J lost 6 bases, V lost 2 bases, and 5 bases had no gene match. Germline values: CDR1 SGHAT, CDR2 FQNNGV. CDR3 length: 15 residues. The CDR3 reads CASSLPGTGGNGYTF. Written as DNA, the CDR3 is TGTGCCAGCAGCTTACCGGGGACAGGGGGGAATGGCTACACCTTC.

This clone was found a few times. The chain uses TRBV19 and TRBJ2-2; TRBD1 is a possible D gene (6 bases). CDR3 length: 14 residues. Trimming left V 9 bases short and J 5 bases short, with 16 bases between. Per germline, CDR1 LNHDA and CDR2 SQIVND (reference sequence). The CDR3: CASLRDINTGELFF. Written as DNA, the CDR3 is TGTGCCAGCCTCCGGGACATTAATACCGGGGAGCTGTTTTTT. Supplemented by reference TRBV19 and TRBJ2-2, the full variable domain reads DGGITQSPKYLFRKEGQNVTLSCEQNLNHDAMYWYRQDPGQGLRLIYYSQIVNDFQKGDIAEGYSVSREKKESFPLTVTSAQKNPTAFYLCASLRDINTGELFFGEGSRLTVL.

This clone was counted once. The V gene is TRBV10-3, the J gene TRBJ2-7, with 9 positions matching TRBD2. V lost 8 bases to trimming and J lost 2 bases; unmatched junction nucleotides: 4. The CDR3 runs 13 residues. The V gene's germline CDR1 is ENHRY and CDR2 SYGVKD. CDR3 amino acids: CAIRGGGAYEQYF. CDR3 nucleotides: TGTGCCATCCGGGGCGGGGGGGCCTACGAGCAGTACTTC.

The chain couples TRBV19 to TRBJ1-2, with D uncertain. This CDR3 comprises 15 residues. Trimming left V 3 bases short and J 10 bases short, with 21 bases between. Germline CDR1 is LNHDA and CDR2 is SQIVND (reference sequence). CDR3 loop: CASSIAAGIGKFYTF. CDR3 in DNA: TGTGCCAGTAGTATTGCGGCCGGGATCGGGAAATTCTACACCTTC.

The chain recombines TRBV6-5 with TRBJ1-1; D is uncertain. This CDR3 contains 13 residues. The germline CDR1 and CDR2 sequences are MNHEY and SVGAGI. Trimming shortened V by 6 bases and J by 2 bases, and 10 bases separated the two germline ends. CDR3 in amino acids: CASRPTINTEAFF. The CDR3, as DNA: TGTGCCAGCAGGCCCACTATAAACACTGAAGCTTTCTTT.

The chain is built from TRBV7-2 and TRBJ2-7; D may be TRBD1 (5 bases). V was clipped by 4 bases and J by 8 bases, with 15 bases between them. In germline, CDR1 is SGHTA, CDR2 FQGNSA. This CDR3 has 13 residues. The CDR3 nucleotides are TGTGCCAGCAGCTCAGATGGACAAGGCAAGCAGTACTTC. Amino acid sequence: CASSSDGQGKQYF.

The chain is built from TRBV14 and TRBJ2-7; a weak D match, TRBD2 (5 bases). V was shortened by 0 bases and J by 4 bases, with 7 bases between the two germline ends. CDR1 SGHDN and CDR2 FVKESK come from the germline V gene. This CDR3 contains 13 residues. The CDR3 DNA reads TGTGCCAGCAGCCAAGATTCGGGGTACGAGCAGTACTTC. It encodes CASSQDSGYEQYF.

There are a few counts of this clone. The rearrangement uses TRBV20-1 and TRBJ1-3; D gene ambiguous. With 3 bases removed from V and 4 bases from J, the gap between germline ends came to 10 bases. This CDR3 is built from 13 residues. CDR1 and CDR2 from the germline V gene are DFQATT and SNEGSKA (reference sequence). The CDR3 bases are TGCAGTGCTAGTGTCAAGACAGGAAACACCATATATTTT. This encodes CSASVKTGNTIYF.

V gene TRBV27 combines with J gene TRBJ2-2, with 7 bases lining up with TRBD1. The CDR3 runs 14 residues. Per germline, CDR1 MNHEY and CDR2 SMNVEV (reference sequence). V trimming: 2 bases; J trimming: 4 bases; junction bases outside the gene matches: 1. CDR3 protein: CASSLRGRTGELFF. CDR3 nucleotide sequence: TGTGCCAGCAGTTTAAGGGGGCGCACCGGGGAGCTGTTTTTT.

The genes are TRBV4-1 and TRBJ2-5; 11 bases fit TRBD2. Germline-derived CDR1 and CDR2 are MGHRA and YSYEKL. The junction had 7 bases not matched to a gene; V was cut back by 0 bases and J by 10 bases. CDR3 length: 15 residues. This chain's CDR3 is CASSQERSLAGDQYF. The DNA of the CDR3 is TGCGCCAGCAGCCAAGAGCGTTCACTAGCGGGGGACCAGTACTTC.

The rearrangement links TRBV4-2 to TRBJ2-1; 11 nucleotides align to TRBD2. The CDR3 sequence is 16 residues long. Germline V gene sequence: CDR1 LGHNA, CDR2 YNFKEQ. Trimming took 3 bases from V and 2 from J; bases not matched to a gene: 3. The CDR3 reads CASSHGTSGTYNEQFF. CDR3 nucleotide sequence: TGTGCCAGCAGCCACGGGACTAGCGGAACCTACAATGAGCAGTTCTTC.

The chain is built from TRBV7-8 and TRBJ1-3; possibly TRBD1 for D (6 bases). CDR1 SGHVS and CDR2 FQNEAQ come from the germline V gene. CDR3 length: 16 residues. V lost 5 bases, J lost 4 bases, and 18 bases lay in between. The CDR3 DNA is TGTGCCAGCAGCCAAACCACTACAGGGCTCGGAAACACCATATATTTT. Its translation is CASSQTTTGLGNTIYF.

The genes are TRBV21-1 and TRBJ1-1; TRBD1, the table's D call, lacks a check against the DNA. TRBV21-1 is a recognized pseudogene. The CDR3 has 18 amino acids. DNA for the CDR3: TGTGCCAGCAGCAAAGCAGGAAGACAGGGGCCCTCGAACACTGAAGCTTTCTTT. Translating it yields CASSKAGRQGPSNTEAFF.

The rearrangement links TRBV12-5 to TRBJ1-1, with a weak D call TRBD1 (5 bases). The CDR3 totals 14 residues. Germline V gives CDR1 LGHNT, CDR2 FRNRAP. V lost 6 bases and J lost 1, with 12 bases in between. CDR3 loop: CASGFSQGNTEAFF. The DNA for the CDR3 is TGTGCTAGTGGCTTCTCGCAGGGGAACACTGAAGCTTTCTTT.

The rearrangement joins TRBV2 to TRBJ2-5, with 9 bases matching TRBD2. The J segment lost 2 bases and the V segment lost 3 bases, leaving 7 bases of the junction unmatched. The germline V gene has CDR1 SNHLY and CDR2 FYNNEI. The CDR3 is made up of 16 amino acids. CDR3 amino acids: CASSELGGGGQETQYF. CDR3 DNA sequence: TGTGCCAGCAGTGAGCTAGGCGGGGGGGGGCAAGAGACCCAGTACTTC.

The chain joins TRBV27 to TRBJ1-2; TRBD1 aligns across 7 bases. CDR3 length: 17 amino acids. Germline CDR1 reads MNHEY; CDR2 reads SMNVEV (reference sequence). V lost 6 bases, J lost 0 bases, and 13 bases stayed unmatched. CDR3 in amino acids: CASRTRMGQFTNYGYTF. CDR3 nucleotide sequence: TGTGCCAGCAGAACGCGGATGGGACAGTTTACTAACTATGGCTACACCTTC.

The chain employs TRBV5-6 and TRBJ1-1; a possible D gene is TRBD1 (5 bases). Germline loops: CDR1 SGHDT, CDR2 YYEEEE. The CDR3 runs 15 residues. V was cut by 3 bases and J by 2 bases, with 14 bases left in between. The CDR3 region is CASSSQMGGNTEAFF. The CDR3 DNA follows: TGTGCCAGCAGCTCACAAATGGGGGGAAACACTGAAGCTTTCTTT.

J is TRBJ1-4 and V is TRBV27; D might be TRBD1 (5 bases). This CDR3 contains 12 residues. Germline assignment: CDR1 MNHEY and CDR2 SMNVEV (reference sequence). With 5 bases removed from V and 8 bases from J, the gap between germline ends came to 9 bases. CDR3 in DNA: TGTGCCAGCAGTCCCCGGGGGGAAAAACTGTTTTTT. Protein sequence: CASSPRGEKLFF.

The J gene is TRBJ1-5, the V gene TRBV6-1; the match to TRBD1 covers 11 bases. The CDR3 spans 17 residues. The V segment lost 3 bases and the J segment 2 bases; nucleotides outside the gene matches: 6. CDR1 is MNHNS, CDR2 SASEGT, per germline. The DNA of the CDR3 is TGTGCCAGCAGTGACGGGGACAGGGGGTATGGCAATCAGCCCCAGCATTTT. Its protein is CASSDGDRGYGNQPQHF.

The chain carries TRBV18 and TRBJ2-3; the D is unclear. V lost 3 bases to trimming and J lost 3 bases, with 4 bases between them. The CDR3 runs 12 residues. Per the germline V gene, CDR1 is KGHSH and CDR2 is LQKENI. The CDR3 nucleotides read TGTGCCAGCTCACCCGTAACAGATACGCAGTATTTT. Translated: CASSPVTDTQYF.

This clone appeared once. The genes are TRBV14 and TRBJ1-1, with D uncertain. V gave up 1 base and J gave up 3 bases, with 6 bases separating them. This CDR3 region has 13 residues. Germline V lookup: CDR1 SGHDN, CDR2 FVKESK. CDR3 protein: CASSQGLHTEAFF. The CDR3 DNA sequence: TGTGCCAGCAGCCAAGGACTACACACTGAAGCTTTCTTT.

The chain couples TRBV9 to TRBJ2-7, with a weak D call TRBD2 (7 bases). V shed 4 bases and J shed 0 bases, with 14 bases lying between them. The V gene's germline CDR1 is SGDLS and CDR2 YYNGEE. The CDR3 has 15 residues. The CDR3 here is CASSPGGRSSYEQYF. In nucleotides, the CDR3 is TGTGCCAGCAGCCCCGGGGGGCGGAGCTCCTACGAGCAGTACTTC.

The genes are TRBV30 and TRBJ2-7; TRBD1 aligns across 7 bases. The CDR3 loop spans 15 amino acids. V was clipped by 3 bases and J by 0 bases; unmatched bases: 8. The V gene's germline CDR1 is GTSNPN and CDR2 SVGIG (reference sequence). This CDR3 reads CAWSTGTVGSYEQYF. In DNA, the CDR3 is TGTGCCTGGAGCACCGGGACAGTCGGCTCCTACGAGCAGTACTTC. The full variable domain, in which reference TRBV30 and TRBJ2-7 provide the parts outside the CDR3, is SQTIHQWPATLVQPVGSPLSLECTVEGTSNPNLYWYRQAAGRGLQLLFYSVGIGQISSEVPQNLSASRPQDRQFILSSKKLLLSDSGFYLCAWSTGTVGSYEQYFGPGTRLTVT.

The chain carries TRBV20-1 and TRBJ1-5; D remains unclear. Germline CDR1 reads DFQATT; CDR2 reads SNEGSKA (reference sequence). Trimming stripped 3 bases from V and 3 bases from J, with 12 bases between. The CDR3 has 14 residues. The CDR3 region has the DNA TGCAGTGCTAGTGGAGCGGGGTTCAATCAGCCCCAGCATTTT. The encoded protein is CSASGAGFNQPQHF.

The chain combines TRBV6-2 or TRBV6-3 with TRBJ1-3; maybe TRBD1 (6 bases). Looked up from germline, CDR1 is MNHEY and CDR2 is SVGEGT. Trimming removed 6 bases from V and 0 bases from J, with 12 bases in between. The CDR3 runs 15 residues. The CDR3 coding sequence is TGTGCCAGCAGCTTTGGACAGTTCTCTGGAAACACCATATATTTT. It encodes CASSFGQFSGNTIYF.

The chain uses TRBV10-3 and TRBJ2-3; D is possibly TRBD2 (6 bases). Germline V CDR1 and CDR2: ENHRY, SYGVKD. This CDR3 is built from 14 residues. Trimming pared 10 bases from V and 4 bases from J, leaving 18 bases between. CDR3 sequence reads: CATTGGEAPDTQYF. The DNA for the CDR3 is TGTGCCACGACCGGAGGGGAGGCTCCAGATACGCAGTATTTT.